This T cell receptor (beta chain) was sequenced during a study of cytomegalovirus exposure and HLA in healthy donors. At the level of the study: Most genotyped donors, 81% of some 400, had Caucasian-associated genetic ancestry. Overall study findings and caveats: Immune exposure information comprised only CMV serostatus. Versus the approximately 700-donor mean, an Asian-associated ancestry cluster reportedly showed fewer N-insertions in a later analysis.

Germline CDR1 reads LNHDA; CDR2 reads SQIVND (reference sequence). V was pared by 5 bases and J by 9 bases, with 11 bases of the junction left unmatched. The CDR3 extends over 15 amino acids. PCR involved 60 Vbeta and 13 Jbeta primers. The protocol was immunoSEQ multiplex PCR, while the TCRdb copy is restricted to in-frame clones and leaves out a portion. The repertoire holds about 130,000 clones, with roughly 78% as singletons. Details on this clone: Its target is not known.

Material: PBMCs. The V and J genes are TRBV19 and TRBJ2-1, with 9 bases matching TRBD2. The clonotype originates from a young man in good health and CMV-seronegative. DNA for the CDR3: TGTGCCAGTAGTCTCCTAGCGGGGTCCTTGGGTGAGCAGTTCTTC. This translates into CASSLLAGSLGEQFF. The variable domain in full, completed from reference TRBV19 and TRBJ2-1, reads DGGITQSPKYLFRKEGQNVTLSCEQNLNHDAMYWYRQDPGQGLRLIYYSQIVNDFQKGDIAEGYSVSREKKESFPLTVTSAQKNPTAFYLCASSLLAGSLGEQFFGPGTRLTVL.